Listed below are T cell receptor beta chains from one sample, sequenced in a study of Ad26.COV2.S vaccination and SARS-CoV-2 variants. The protocol was immunoSEQ multiplex PCR, while the TCRdb copy is restricted to in-frame clones and leaves out a portion. The table includes 380,000 or so clones, roughly 90% detected once. The starting material was peripheral blood, obtained in a trial of Ad26.COV2.S vaccine versus placebo. The receptors derive from a person between 18 and 65 years old who received the Ad26.COV2.S COVID-19 vaccine or a placebo. The CDR3 runs from the conserved cysteine through the conserved F or W.

J: TRBJ2-2
V: TRBV5-1
CDR3: CASSGLNRGGNTGELFF

J: TRBJ2-5
V: TRBV7-9
CDR3: CASSLGTQETQYF

J: TRBJ2-3
V: TRBV7-2
CDR3: CASSLEGLARDTQYF

J: TRBJ1-4
V: TRBV28
CDR3: CASSRDRVSSEKLFF

J: TRBJ2-1
V: TRBV28
CDR3: CASRLDHYNEQFF

J: TRBJ1-2
V: TRBV7-2
CDR3: CASSSTGQGGSGYTF

J: TRBJ1-2
V: TRBV18
CDR3: CASSPPAGQDYGYTF

J: TRBJ1-1
V: TRBV6-5
CDR3: CASSKYPVQGAEAFF

J: TRBJ2-2
V: TRBV28
CDR3: CASSPRRANTGELFF

J: TRBJ1-2
V: TRBV19
CDR3: CASSIRQGGYTF

J: TRBJ2-7
V: TRBV7-8
CDR3: CASSPIDEQYF

J: TRBJ2-7
V: TRBV18
CDR3: CASSPGDRSFSYEQYF

J: TRBJ2-7
V: TRBV6-5
CDR3: CASSNDRVGAYEQYF

J: TRBJ2-5
V: TRBV5-1
CDR3: CASRLGTGDQETQYF

J: TRBJ2-7
V: TRBV28
CDR3: CAILKFHLVYEQYF

J: TRBJ1-1
V: TRBV19
CDR3: CASSISDTEAFF

J: TRBJ2-5
V: TRBV5-1
CDR3: CASSQGQGAQETQYF

J: TRBJ2-1
V: TRBV3-1/TRBV3-2
CDR3: CASSRDSGFSYNEQFF

J: TRBJ1-2
V: TRBV30
CDR3: CAWSAVSGGNYGYTF

J: TRBJ1-6
V: TRBV6-5
CDR3: CASSYSYNSPLHF

J: TRBJ2-2
V: TRBV27
CDR3: CASRNQGMSTGELFF

J: TRBJ2-7
V: TRBV30
CDR3: CAWSAIEEQYF

J: TRBJ2-3
V: TRBV2
CDR3: CASGGAGPTDTQYF

J: TRBJ2-7
V: TRBV19
CDR3: CASSIASSYEQYF

J: TRBJ1-3
V: TRBV4-2
CDR3: CASSQDSHGTSSGNTIYF

J: TRBJ1-2
V: TRBV7-2
CDR3: CASSGTGALYGYTF